The present T cell receptor beta chain was sequenced within a study of OX40 agonist ivuxolimab in advanced cancers. Regarding the complete study: Ivuxolimab was an agonistic, fully human IgG2 monoclonal antibody directed against OX40 (CD134), a costimulatory receptor. Among the 50 to 55 dose-escalation patients, around 19 had hepatocellular carcinoma, about 15 melanoma, 9 renal cell carcinoma and 9 head and neck cancer. Prior anti-PD-1, anti-PD-L1 or anti-CTLA-4 therapy was permitted, and approximately 41% of dose-escalation patients had received checkpoint inhibitors. The paper covers the monotherapy dose-escalation part of the phase I ivuxolimab trial, which included N of about 50 patients. A male proportion of roughly 85% and a mean age of about 60 years, ranging from roughly 20 to 80, were recorded for the dose-escalation cohort. Partial responses occurred in three dose-escalation patients: two with cutaneous melanoma and one with hepatocellular carcinoma. Intravenous ivuxolimab was administered to patients every 2 weeks at six dose levels: 0.01, 0.1, 0.3, 1.5, 3 and 10 mg/kg. Peripheral TCRbeta sequencing was intended to test whether TCR sequence diversity was altered and clonal T-cell expansion was caused by ivuxolimab.

This clone was counted once. Its antigen is not yet known. Base-call qualities are not available, and no considerably larger clone is one nucleotide away. V loses 5 bases of germline sequence and J loses 2 bases, and the interval between the two ends is 19 bases. The germline V gene encodes CDR1 MDHEN and CDR2 SYDVKM. CDR3 length: 16 amino acids, cysteine to phenylalanine. Solely the CDR3 DNA is kept, with 48 bases framed from the first base. Patients with a history of autoimmune disease or receiving systemic immunosuppression were excluded from the trial. Peripheral blood for TCR sequencing was collected from all dose cohorts at baseline, on cycle 4 day 1, and on cycle 7 day 1. Samples came from an open-label, multicenter, first-in-human phase I dose-escalation trial of ivuxolimab. Adults with locally advanced or metastatic melanoma, renal cell, hepatocellular, or head and neck squamous cell carcinoma were enrolled in the trial. CD4+ and CD8+ T cells were sorted separately from peripheral blood before TCR sequencing.

To sequence the TCRbeta CDR3 region, genomic DNA was isolated from the sorted cells. TCRbeta CDR3 regions were sequenced using the immunoSEQ Assay. As stored in TCRdb, this immuneACCESS dataset retains in-frame rearrangements with V and J assigned. A fraction of the clones does not appear; measured against another copy, unresolved V genes explain less than half of the discrepancy, and the remainder lacks a known reason. For this sample the table gives 20,000 to 25,000 clones, of which 80% to 90% were detected only once. The ten most abundant clones make up roughly 23% of the sample. Overall study results and their limits: Low levels of normalized T-cell clonal expansion were also seen in some patients who did not respond. The antigen specificity of the peripheral T cells that underwent clonal expansion was not determined. On average, CD8+ T cells showed more expanded clones than CD4+ T cells after ivuxolimab. Partial responders in the 0.1-3.0 mg/kg groups had among the lowest normalized peripheral clonal expansion, especially among CD8+ T cells. At doses of 0.1 to 3.0 mg/kg, clonal expansion of both CD4+ and CD8+ blood T cells was observed from baseline to week 6.

This material consisted of CD4+ or CD8+ T cells sorted from blood, taken in a trial of the OX40 agonist ivuxolimab. This TCR derives from an adult with an advanced solid tumor such as melanoma, head and neck, liver or kidney cancer. The rearrangement combines TRBV28 with TRBJ2-7, with TRBD1 perhaps the D gene, on 5 matching bases. For the CDR3, the sequence is CASSHIQAPKPYEQYF. The DNA is as follows: TGTGCCAGCAGTCACATACAGGCGCCGAAACCCTACGAGCAGTACTTC.